This passage covers 16 T cell receptor beta chains from one sample sequenced in a study of blood T cell repertoires in COVID-19. Produced via immunoSEQ multiplex PCR; TCRdb's table is partial and in-frame only. Among approximately 170,000 clones, 80% to 90% were seen once, and the ten largest hold 7% to 10%. The sample consisted of peripheral blood. The receptors come from a man aged 50 to 59 with active or convalescent COVID-19.

The chain couples TRBV5-6 to TRBJ2-7; 8 nucleotides line up with TRBD2. The CDR3 totals 13 residues. Germline CDR1 is SGHDT and CDR2 is YYEEEE. The junction had 3 bases not matched to a gene; V was cut back by 3 bases and J by 4 bases. CDR3 sequence: CASSSGRVYEQYF. The DNA of the CDR3 is TGTGCCAGCAGCTCCGGGAGGGTGTACGAGCAGTACTTC.

The V call is TRBV24-1, the J call TRBJ2-5; weak D call: TRBD1 (5 bases). Trimming stripped 10 bases from V and 4 bases from J, with 12 bases between. Germline assignment: CDR1 KGHDR and CDR2 SFDVKD. The CDR3 length is 12 residues. The CDR3 nucleotides are TGTGCCACACAGGATGAAGTAGAGACCCAGTACTTC. Protein product: CATQDEVETQYF.

The chain uses TRBV7-9 and TRBJ1-2; maybe TRBD1 (6 bases). V was clipped by 4 bases and J by 8 bases, with 8 bases between them. Germline assignment: CDR1 SEHNR and CDR2 FQNEAQ (reference sequence). The CDR3 consists of 11 residues. The CDR3 coding sequence is TGTGCCAGCAGCTCAGGGGTCGGCTACACCTTC. Its protein is CASSSGVGYTF.

This chain joins TRBV3-1 (or the pseudogene TRBV3-2) and TRBJ1-1; D possibly corresponds to TRBD1 (5 bases). Germline assignment: CDR1 LGHDT and CDR2 YNNKEL (reference sequence). V lost 3 bases and J 3 bases, leaving 11 bases between the germline ends. The CDR3 spans 14 residues. The CDR3 DNA sequence: TGTGCCAGCAGCCACTTGGGAGGGGACACTGAAGCTTTCTTT. Its translation: CASSHLGGDTEAFF.

The J gene is TRBJ2-5, the V gene TRBV19; D remains unclear. The CDR3 is made up of 13 amino acids. V was shortened by 3 bases and J by 3 bases, with 8 bases between the two germline ends. Germline loops: CDR1 LNHDA, CDR2 SQIVND (reference sequence). CDR3 DNA sequence: TGTGCCAGTAGTATGAATCAGAAAGAGACCCAGTACTTC. It is translated as CASSMNQKETQYF.

J is TRBJ2-1 and V is TRBV2; 9 nucleotides agree with TRBD1. Trimming took 7 bases from V and 8 from J; bases not matched to a gene: 6. The germline CDR1 and CDR2 sequences are SNHLY and FYNNEI. The CDR3 length is 13 residues. The CDR3 reads CASNMGQGDEQFF. As DNA, the CDR3 is TGTGCCAGCAATATGGGACAGGGTGATGAGCAGTTCTTC. Filled out from reference TRBV2 and TRBJ2-1, the complete variable domain reads EPEVTQTPSHQVTQMGQEVILRCVPISNHLYFYWYRQILGQKVEFLVSFYNNEISEKSEIFDDQFSVERPDGSNFTLKIRSTKLEDSAMYFCASNMGQGDEQFFGPGTRLTVL.

The V call is TRBV5-5, the J call TRBJ1-1; D call uncertain. CDR1 SGHKS and CDR2 YYEKEE come from the germline V gene (reference sequence). Trimming stripped 1 base from V and 4 bases from J, with 11 bases between. The CDR3 consists of 14 residues. The CDR3 region is CASSLRERVTEAFF. The CDR3 region has the DNA TGTGCCAGCAGCTTGAGGGAGAGGGTCACTGAAGCTTTCTTT.

The chain combines TRBV11-2 with TRBJ1-4, with TRBD1 identical over 7 bases. Unmatched junction bases numbered 5, after V lost 0 bases and J lost 4 bases. Per germline, CDR1 SGHAT and CDR2 FQNNGV. This CDR3 spans 16 amino acids. As DNA, the CDR3 is TGTGCCAGCAGCTTAGATGTTGGGACAGTTAATGAAAAACTGTTTTTT. This translates into CASSLDVGTVNEKLFF. Full variable domain (remainder filled in from reference TRBV11-2 and TRBJ1-4): EAGVAQSPRYKIIEKRQSVAFWCNPISGHATLYWYQQILGQGPKLLIQFQNNGVVDDSQLPKDRFSAERLKGVDSTLKIQPAKLEDSAVYLCASSLDVGTVNEKLFFGSGTQLSVL.

J is TRBJ1-5 and V is TRBV30, with 8 positions matching TRBD1. With V trimmed by 3 bases and J by 6 bases, 7 bases remained unmatched. This CDR3 comprises 14 residues. Germline-derived CDR1 and CDR2 are GTSNPN and SVGIG (reference sequence). CDR3 DNA sequence: TGTGCCTGGAGCCCGGGACAGGACGGTCAGCCCCAGCATTTT. This codes for CAWSPGQDGQPQHF.

The gene calls are TRBV30 and TRBJ2-1; D might be TRBD1 (6 bases). CDR3 length: 12 residues. Germline lookup yields CDR1 GTSNPN and CDR2 SVGIG (reference sequence). Between the trimmed V and J ends, which lost 4 bases and 8 bases, there was a span of 12 bases. CDR3 in amino acids: CAWTFRGDEQFF. Written as DNA, the CDR3 is TGTGCCTGGACCTTCAGGGGAGATGAGCAGTTCTTC. Using reference TRBV30 and TRBJ2-1 for the parts outside the CDR3, the full variable domain is SQTIHQWPATLVQPVGSPLSLECTVEGTSNPNLYWYRQAAGRGLQLLFYSVGIGQISSEVPQNLSASRPQDRQFILSSKKLLLSDSGFYLCAWTFRGDEQFFGPGTRLTVL.

Worth noting for this clone: Other DNA sequences in this sample translate to the same CDR3. The chain uses TRBV7-9 and TRBJ1-1; D might be TRBD1 (6 bases). The ends were cut back, 4 bases at V and 4 bases at J, with 10 bases in the middle. CDR1 and CDR2 (germline): SEHNR, FQNEAQ (reference sequence). CDR3 length: 13 residues. The CDR3 sequence: CASSSGQSTEAFF. The CDR3 nucleotides are TGTGCCAGCAGCTCCGGACAGTCCACTGAAGCTTTCTTT.

This chain uses TRBV5-1 with TRBJ1-6, with D tentatively TRBD1 (6 bases). This CDR3 has 16 amino acids. V lost 0 bases, J lost 7 bases, and 14 bases lay in between. Germline CDR1 and CDR2: SGHRS and YFSETQ. The DNA of the CDR3 is TGCGCCAGCAGCTTGGAGGCTCGGGACATGAATTCACCCCTCCACTTT. Amino acids: CASSLEARDMNSPLHF.

The chain uses TRBV5-6 and TRBJ1-1, with TRBD1 matching 10 bases. V was clipped by 1 base and J by 5 bases; unmatched bases: 2. Germline V lookup: CDR1 SGHDT, CDR2 YYEEEE. CDR3 length equals 14 residues. The DNA of the CDR3 is TGTGCCAGCAGCTTGATGGGACAGGGGACTGAAGCTTTCTTT. This encodes CASSLMGQGTEAFF.

The rearrangement links TRBV13 to TRBJ2-7; no definite D call. Germline lookup yields CDR1 PRHDT and CDR2 FYEKMQ (reference sequence). CDR3 length: 13 amino acids. Trimming removed 4 bases from V and 0 bases from J, with 7 bases in between. This CDR3 reads CASSSRSSYEQYF. For the CDR3, the DNA is TGTGCCAGCAGCTCGAGGAGCTCCTACGAGCAGTACTTC.

The rearrangement links TRBV4-1 to TRBJ2-5; tentatively, D is TRBD2 (6 bases). Germline V CDR1 and CDR2: MGHRA, YSYEKL. Trimming removed 4 bases at V and 2 bases at J, with 17 bases between. The CDR3 runs to 16 residues. CDR3 region: CASSRSPTSQQETQYF. Here the CDR3 DNA reads TGCGCCAGCAGCCGCAGCCCCACTAGCCAACAAGAGACCCAGTACTTC.

The V gene is TRBV4-1, the J gene TRBJ2-5; 11 bases are a match to TRBD2. With V trimmed by 2 bases and J by 2 bases, 22 bases remained unmatched. CDR3 length equals 22 residues. Germline CDR1 MGHRA, CDR2 YSYEKL. The CDR3 is CASSQKFLAQLAGAWGQETQYF. The CDR3, as DNA: TGCGCCAGCAGCCAAAAATTCCTGGCCCAACTAGCGGGAGCATGGGGGCAAGAGACCCAGTACTTC.